This section outlines one TCR beta chain sequence together with its context. The data belong to a study of T cells in Graves' hyperthyroidism and ophthalmopathy. The CDR3 spans 17 residues. V dropped 6 bases and J dropped 5 bases, with 22 bases sitting between them. Per the germline V gene, CDR1 is MNHEY and CDR2 is SVGEGT. TCR beta CDR3 sequences were amplified from RNA transcripts. The TCR CDR3 first-round RT-PCR relied on the HTBI primer set. One entry per CDR3 protein results from TCRdb running MiXCR on the multiplex PCR reads. The sample gives 550,000 to 600,000 distinct CDR3 sequences, over 15% of which show up once; approximately 20% is in the top ten. With a duration under 2 months, the hyperthyroidism was newly diagnosed in patients aged 18 to 65.

The source material was blood. The sequence came from a woman younger than 35 with Graves' hyperthyroidism. The V call is TRBV6-2 or TRBV6-3, the J call TRBJ2-2; D possibly corresponds to TRBD2 (6 bases). The CDR3 coding sequence is TGTGCCAGCAGGCTCCGGGACTCCCTAGCCCCAACCGGGGAGCTGTTTTTT. Translating it yields CASRLRDSLAPTGELFF.